This T cell receptor (beta chain) originates from a study of T cell responses to AZD1222 COVID-19 vaccine. General observations from the study: Of spike-specific TCRs, nearly half reportedly target regions left unmutated in variants. Researchers report vaccine-associated CD4 TCRs spanning spike, with dominance at 160-218 and 743-854.

CDR3 length: 18 amino acids. The germline V gene encodes CDR1 MDHEN and CDR2 SYDVKM. V lost 6 bases and J lost 1; bases outside the gene matches: 13. TCRdb's table, derived via immunoSEQ multiplex PCR, lists solely in-frame clones and lacks some. The table has about 180,000 clones, 75% to 90% seen once; the top ten hold 6% to 8%. For this clone: The antigen remains unidentified.

This chain links TRBV28 with TRBJ2-2, with 8 bases matching TRBD2. The source of this sequence is an adult in good health. The sequences come from peripheral blood, collected on day 0 of AZD1222 vaccination. CDR3 residues: CASRHQKGSGGNTGELFF. DNA for the CDR3: TGTGCCAGCAGACATCAAAAGGGGAGCGGGGGGAACACCGGGGAGCTGTTTTTT.